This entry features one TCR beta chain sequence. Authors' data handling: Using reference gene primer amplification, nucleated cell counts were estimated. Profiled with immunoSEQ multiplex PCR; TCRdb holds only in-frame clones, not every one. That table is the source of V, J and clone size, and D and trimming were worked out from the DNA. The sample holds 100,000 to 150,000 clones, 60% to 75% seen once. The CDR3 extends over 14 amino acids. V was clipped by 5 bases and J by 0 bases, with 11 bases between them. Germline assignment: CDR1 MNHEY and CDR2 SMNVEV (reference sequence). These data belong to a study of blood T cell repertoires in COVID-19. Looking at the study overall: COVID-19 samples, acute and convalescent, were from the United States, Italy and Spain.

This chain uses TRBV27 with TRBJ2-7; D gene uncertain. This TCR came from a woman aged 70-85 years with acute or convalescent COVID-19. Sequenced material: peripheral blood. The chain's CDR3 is CASSPRLSSYEQYF. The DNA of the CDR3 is TGTGCCAGCAGTCCGCGACTCAGCTCCTACGAGCAGTACTTC.